The sequence of this TCR beta chain was determined in a study of T cell responses to AZD1222 COVID-19 vaccine. On this clone: What it binds is unknown. Other DNA sequences within the sample encode an identical CDR3.

Between the trimmed V and J ends, which lost 6 bases and 3 bases, there was a span of 14 bases. Germline-derived CDR1 and CDR2 are MNHEY and SMNVEV (reference sequence). The CDR3 extends over 14 amino acids. Broader study findings: Repertoire sampling happened only post peak T cell response.

Assay: immunoSEQ multiplex PCR; the TCRdb copy retains only in-frame clones and omits some. The data show about 160,000 clones, with around 90% seen just once and around 4.4% held by the top ten. The starting material was peripheral blood, obtained on day 0 of MenACWY control vaccination. The sequence was collected from an adult in good health. This chain links TRBV27 with TRBJ1-1; the D gene is possibly TRBD1 (6 bases). This chain's CDR3 is CASSRTGRDTEAFF. CDR3 nucleotides: TGTGCCAGCAGCCGTACAGGGAGAGACACTGAAGCTTTCTTT.